Listed here are 26 T cell receptor beta chains from one sample, sequenced in a study of blood T cells in healthy people across ages. Primed by a sample-barcoded 5' primer and a J-beta primer mix, a second PCR proceeded for 7 to 11 cycles. Using its own MiXCR run on the 5' RACE reads, TCRdb lists one record per CDR3 protein. Here the sample spans about 800,000 distinct CDR3 sequences, 25% being singletons. These data are also associated with another study on T cells of mothers and their children.

The sample consisted of blood. All receptors derive from a boy between 10 and 17 years old in good health.

The genes are TRBV20-1 and TRBJ2-7; TRBD2 matches 7 bases. The CDR3 has 16 amino acids. The junction had 11 bases not matched to a gene; V was cut back by 0 bases and J by 3 bases. Germline assignment: CDR1 DFQATT and CDR2 SNEGSKA (reference sequence). Here the CDR3 reads CSARDRRAASGYEQYF. The CDR3 coding sequence is TGCAGTGCTAGAGATCGTCGAGCGGCTAGCGGCTACGAGCAGTACTTC.

This chain uses TRBV9 with TRBJ2-5, with a tentative D call TRBD2 (6 bases). The DNA matches TRBJ2-7 better at its end, which makes the J call doubtful. Germline CDR1 reads SGDLS; CDR2 reads YYNGEE. The CDR3 is 14 amino acids. CDR3 loop: CASSVEGGVHEQYF. In DNA form, the CDR3 reads TGTGCCAGCAGCGTAGAAGGAGGGGTCCACGAGCAGTACTTC.

The J gene is TRBJ2-7, the V gene TRBV6-2 or TRBV6-3, with D maybe TRBD2 (5 bases). CDR3 length equals 14 residues. Trimming left V 1 base short and J 0 bases short, with 7 bases between. Germline assignment: CDR1 MNHEY and CDR2 SVGEGT. CDR3 DNA sequence: TGTGCCAGCAGTTACTGGCGGGTCTCCTACGAGCAGTACTTC. Its translation: CASSYWRVSYEQYF.

This chain connects TRBV7-2 to TRBJ2-5; D possibly matches TRBD1 or TRBD2 (5 bases each). V shed 0 bases and J shed 5 bases, with 13 bases lying between them. CDR3 length: 15 amino acids. From germline, CDR1 is SGHTA and CDR2 FQGNSA. The DNA of the CDR3 is TGTGCCAGCAGCTTAGCGCGGCAGGGAGCGGAGACCCAGTACTTC. Protein sequence: CASSLARQGAETQYF. Combining the CDR3 with reference TRBV7-2 and TRBJ2-5 gives the whole variable domain GAGVSQSPSNKVTEKGKDVELRCDPISGHTALYWYRQSLGQGLEFLIYFQGNSAPDKSGLPSDRFSAERTGGSVSTLTIQRTQQEDSAVYLCASSLARQGAETQYFGPGTRLLVL.

This clonotype was found a few times. In nucleotides, the CDR3 is TGCAGCGTCCGGACAGGCGACACTGAAGCTTTCTTT. The encoded protein is CSVRTGDTEAFF. This chain links TRBV29-1 with TRBJ1-1, with 7 bases lining up with TRBD1. The CDR3 totals 12 residues. The ends lost 6 bases at V and 3 bases at J; junction bases unmatched: 4. Germline values: CDR1 SQVTM, CDR2 ANQGSEA.

CDR3 protein: CSGKQGWETQYF. CDR3 sequence (DNA): TGCAGCGGAAAACAGGGGTGGGAGACCCAGTACTTC. The chain carries TRBV29-1 and TRBJ2-5; 7 nucleotides align to TRBD1. The V segment lost 7 bases and the J segment 5 bases; nucleotides outside the gene matches: 7. CDR1 is SQVTM, CDR2 ANQGSEA, per germline. The length of the CDR3 is 12 residues.

The sample holds one count of this clonotype. This chain links TRBV7-2 with TRBJ1-5; 7 nucleotides match TRBD1. Germline-derived CDR1 and CDR2 are SGHTA and FQGNSA. This CDR3 has 15 residues. V trimming: 4 bases; J trimming: 3 bases; junction bases outside the gene matches: 6. CDR3: CASSSGTVPNQPQHF. For the CDR3, the DNA is TGTGCCAGCAGCTCAGGGACAGTTCCCAATCAGCCCCAGCATTTT.

This chain uses TRBV4-3 with TRBJ2-5; D may be TRBD1 (6 bases). The better agreement between TRBJ2-1 and the DNA end casts doubt on the J call. This CDR3 comprises 14 residues. Germline V gene data show CDR1 as LGHNA and CDR2 as YSLEER. CDR3 DNA: TGCGCCAGCAGCCAAGATGAGGGGGACAATGAGCAGTTCTTC. Translated, it gives CASSQDEGDNEQFF.

This clonotype was recorded a few times. The rearrangement uses TRBV5-5 and TRBJ1-1; D gene unclear. The germline V and J ends were trimmed by 0 bases and 7 bases, with 10 bases remaining between them. The germline gives CDR1 SGHKS, CDR2 YYEKEE (reference sequence). This CDR3 has 13 amino acids. For the CDR3, the DNA is TGTGCCAGCAGCTTGGAAGACTACAATGAAGCTTTCTTT. Translation gives CASSLEDYNEAFF.

The rearrangement joins TRBV12-3 or TRBV12-4 to TRBJ1-4; no definite D call. V shed 2 bases and J shed 4 bases, with 11 bases lying between them. This CDR3 region has 15 residues. CDR3 sequence (DNA): TGTGCCAGCAGTTTACGGGCAGGCATTAATGAAAAACTGTTTTTT. It is translated as CASSLRAGINEKLFF.

In this sample, this clonotype turned up a few times. The junction departs from germline at one end; a sequencing error may be responsible. The chain employs TRBV6-6 and TRBJ1-4; 8 positions agree with TRBD1. There are 15 residues in the CDR3. The germline CDR1 and CDR2 sequences are MNHNY and SVGAGI (reference sequence). This CDR3 reads CASSYSGGQNEKLFF. The CDR3 DNA reads as TGTGCCAGCAGCTACTCAGGGGGCCAAAATGAAAAACTGTTTTTT.

The V gene is TRBV6-1, the J gene TRBJ1-5; 7 bases map to TRBD1. This CDR3 has 16 amino acids. CDR1 and CDR2 from the germline V gene are MNHNS and SASEGT. Trimming took 6 bases from V and 2 from J; bases not matched to a gene: 10. CDR3 in DNA: TGTGCCAGCAGACCACAGGGGACCATTGGCAATCAGCCCCAGCATTTT. The encoded protein is CASRPQGTIGNQPQHF.

This chain links TRBV27 with TRBJ2-3; D is perhaps TRBD1 (5 bases). This CDR3 has 14 amino acids. Trimming pared 6 bases from V and 2 bases from J, leaving 12 bases between. Germline lookup yields CDR1 MNHEY and CDR2 SMNVEV (reference sequence). As DNA, the CDR3 is TGTGCCAGCAGCAAAGACAGAGACACAGATACGCAGTATTTT. This encodes CASSKDRDTDTQYF.

Ten or more counts support this clonotype. The gene calls are TRBV6-5 and TRBJ1-5, with D maybe TRBD1 (5 bases). Looked up from germline, CDR1 is MNHEY and CDR2 is SVGAGI. The CDR3 runs to 13 residues. V was pared by 6 bases and J by 3 bases, with 9 bases between. The chain's CDR3 is CASSGTVNQPQHF. The CDR3 DNA follows: TGTGCCAGCAGCGGGACCGTCAATCAGCCCCAGCATTTT.

The rearrangement joins TRBV20-1 to TRBJ2-3, with TRBD1 identical over 7 bases. With 1 base clipped from V and 3 bases from J, the junction kept 4 bases outside the gene matches. There are 14 residues in the CDR3. Per germline, CDR1 DFQATT and CDR2 SNEGSKA (reference sequence). CDR3 amino acids: CSARVTGVTDTQYF. CDR3 DNA: TGCAGTGCTAGAGTTACAGGGGTGACAGATACGCAGTATTTT.

The chain couples TRBV28 to TRBJ2-2; 7 bases align to TRBD1. The ends lost 8 bases at V and 1 base at J; junction bases unmatched: 13. The germline V gene encodes CDR1 MDHEN and CDR2 SYDVKM. The length of the CDR3 is 17 residues. CDR3 in DNA: TGTGCCAGCGTTGGGATACTAGACAGGGTGAACACCGGGGAGCTGTTTTTT. This translates into CASVGILDRVNTGELFF.

The CDR3 sequence is CASSEDPSEAEAFF. DNA of the CDR3: TGTGCCAGCAGCGAGGACCCCTCTGAGGCTGAAGCTTTCTTT. V is TRBV7-9 and J is TRBJ1-1; D is uncertain. Between the trimmed V and J ends, which lost 5 bases and 6 bases, there was a span of 16 bases. This CDR3 has 14 residues. Germline assignment: CDR1 SEHNR and CDR2 FQNEAQ (reference sequence).

This clonotype was found a few times. The chain joins TRBV20-1 to TRBJ1-4, with a weak D call TRBD1 (5 bases). Germline CDR1 DFQATT, CDR2 SNEGSKA (reference sequence). There are 13 residues in the CDR3. V was cut by 6 bases and J by 2 bases, with 10 bases left in between. As DNA, the CDR3 is TGCAGTGCCGCCAGGGCCACTAATGAAAAACTGTTTTTT. Its translation: CSAARATNEKLFF.

This clonotype was counted between two and nine times. This chain links TRBV5-1 with TRBJ2-1; TRBD2 might be the D (5 bases). The DNA matches TRBJ2-5 better at its end, which makes the J call doubtful. The germline gives CDR1 SGHRS, CDR2 YFSETQ. The CDR3 covers 15 residues. The CDR3, as DNA: TGCGCCAGCAGCTTGCTTGTAGCGATCAAAGAGACCCAGTACTTC. It yields the protein CASSLLVAIKETQYF.

The chain is built from TRBV5-1 and TRBJ2-5; D perhaps matches TRBD1 (6 bases). The ends were cut back, 4 bases at V and 5 bases at J, with 18 bases in the middle. Germline loops: CDR1 SGHRS, CDR2 YFSETQ. The CDR3 sequence is 15 residues long. The CDR3 DNA reads TGCGCCAGCAGCCCTAGGACAGTTGGAATTGAGACCCAGTACTTC. Protein: CASSPRTVGIETQYF.

This chain joins TRBV7-2 and TRBJ1-4; D perhaps matches TRBD1 (6 bases). V was clipped by 5 bases and J by 5 bases, with 15 bases between them. Germline V gene lookup returns CDR1 SGHTA and CDR2 FQGNSA. The CDR3 is made up of 15 amino acids. CDR3: CASSPEGGQNEKLFF. Here the CDR3 DNA reads TGTGCCAGCAGCCCAGAGGGGGGTCAAAATGAAAAACTGTTTTTT.

This clonotype has just a few counts. This chain connects TRBV9 to TRBJ2-5; D is uncertain. Germline-derived CDR1 and CDR2 are SGDLS and YYNGEE. V lost 0 bases, J lost 4 bases, and 7 bases lay in between. The CDR3 is 13 amino acids. CDR3 sequence (DNA): TGTGCCAGCAGCGTAGGGGTGGGAGAGACCCAGTACTTC. The encoded protein is CASSVGVGETQYF.

The V gene is TRBV7-9, the J gene TRBJ2-3; D ambiguous. CDR3 length: 15 residues. Between the trimmed V and J ends, which lost 4 bases and 0 bases, there was a span of 11 bases. CDR1 is SEHNR and CDR2 is FQNEAQ in the germline V gene (reference sequence). CDR3 nucleotides: TGTGCCAGCAGCTCCCGGGTCCCTAGCACAGATACGCAGTATTTT. It codes for CASSSRVPSTDTQYF.

This clonotype showed up just once. Sequence at one end of the junction differs from germline and may be a read error. This chain links TRBV3-1 with TRBJ1-5, with a weak D call TRBD1 (6 bases). This CDR3 contains 15 residues. The V gene's germline CDR1 is LGHDT and CDR2 YNNKEL (reference sequence). The CDR3 sequence is CASNQEQGSNQPQHF. In DNA form, the CDR3 reads TGTGCCAGCAACCAAGAACAGGGAAGCAATCAGCCCCAGCATTTT.

The table lists this clonotype with a few counts. The CDR3 spells CASSLFRMADSNYGYTF. The CDR3 nucleotides read TGTGCCAGCAGTTTATTCCGGATGGCGGACAGTAACTATGGCTACACCTTC. This chain links TRBV12-3 or TRBV12-4 with TRBJ1-2, with a weak D call TRBD1 (6 bases). The CDR3 is 17 amino acids. V lost 2 bases and J 1 base, leaving 17 bases between the germline ends.

This clonotype has just a few counts. The chain carries TRBV6-1 and TRBJ2-1, with D unclear. Germline-derived CDR1 and CDR2 are MNHNS and SASEGT. The CDR3 totals 16 residues. Trimming took off 0 bases at V and 2 bases at J, with 11 bases between the two ends. In DNA, the CDR3 is TGTGCCAGCAGTGAAGCGACATCATGGGCCTACAATGAGCAGTTCTTC. Its translation is CASSEATSWAYNEQFF.